This record covers a single TCR beta chain. The antigen is unknown. The data stem from a study of regulatory T cells in long-lasting Graves disease. The wider study: Persistent Graves' disease meant over 5 years of antithyroid drugs with positive TSH receptor antibodies.

The study's findings and limits: Between persistent patients, a few thousand public clonotypes were shared, exceeding the 966 shared between new patients.

Germline V gives CDR1 MNHNS, CDR2 SASEGT. V shed 6 bases, J shed 6 bases, and the junction held 3 bases outside the gene matches. CDR3 size: 14 residues. Time point reported: persistent/refractory GD, antithyroid drugs over 5 years with positive TRAb. Preparation of the TCR library used RNA extracted from PBMCs. Building the TCR beta libraries relied on iRepertoire HTBI primers, and CDR3 regions underwent Arm-PCR. TCRdb re-analysed the multiplex PCR reads in MiXCR, keeping a single row per CDR3 protein. Of approximately 690,000 distinct CDR3 sequences in the sample, roughly 30% are singletons; the top ten hold 35% to 55%.

The TCR comes from a female donor with Graves disease. This specimen was peripheral blood mononuclear cells (PBMCs), taken when the disease was refractory, from a patient treated with antithyroid drugs. The rearrangement uses TRBV6-1 and TRBJ1-6; 9 nucleotides align to TRBD1. The CDR3 sequence is CASRMDRGNSPLHF. The CDR3 DNA sequence: TGTGCCAGCAGAATGGACAGGGGTAATTCACCCCTCCACTTT.